These 21 T cell receptor beta chains originate from one sample sequenced in a study of PD-1 blockade in classical Hodgkin lymphoma. Generated by immunoSEQ multiplex PCR, the TCRdb table keeps only in-frame clones and is missing some. The sample lists over 35,000 clones, 85% to 90% seen once, with roughly 9% in the top ten. All patients experienced relapse after autologous stem cell transplantation, and brentuximab vedotin exposure was variable. This specimen consisted of peripheral blood mononuclear cells (PBMCs), obtained at baseline. The receptors were gathered from a human donor with classical Hodgkin lymphoma.

This chain uses TRBV30 with TRBJ1-1; 7 nucleotides agree with TRBD1. Unmatched junction bases numbered 5, after V lost 5 bases and J lost 5 bases. Germline V gene lookup returns CDR1 GTSNPN and CDR2 SVGIG (reference sequence). The CDR3 covers 12 residues. CDR3 protein: CAWDRDVTEAFF. CDR3 in DNA: TGTGCCTGGGACAGGGATGTGACTGAAGCTTTCTTT.

This sequence joins TRBV11-2 and TRBJ2-1; 9 bases are a match to TRBD2. This CDR3 region has 18 residues. J was trimmed by 9 bases and V by 1 base; bases with no gene match: 16. Germline V gene sequence: CDR1 SGHAT, CDR2 FQNNGV. The CDR3 loop reads CASSLGPSGGPISGEQFF. DNA of the CDR3: TGTGCCAGCAGCTTAGGCCCAAGCGGGGGGCCCATCTCCGGTGAGCAGTTCTTC. The full variable domain, with the rest looked up from reference TRBV11-2 and TRBJ2-1, is EAGVAQSPRYKIIEKRQSVAFWCNPISGHATLYWYQQILGQGPKLLIQFQNNGVVDDSQLPKDRFSAERLKGVDSTLKIQPAKLEDSAVYLCASSLGPSGGPISGEQFFGPGTRLTVL.

The chain uses TRBV5-1 and TRBJ2-2; no reliable D call. Between the trimmed V and J ends, which lost 4 bases and 5 bases, there was a span of 6 bases. The germline CDR1 and CDR2 sequences are SGHRS and YFSETQ. This CDR3 is built from 12 residues. The CDR3 protein is CASSPVTGELFF. Here the CDR3 DNA reads TGCGCCAGCAGCCCTGTAACCGGGGAGCTGTTTTTT.

Of note for this clone: This CDR3 is also generated by other DNA sequences in the sample. V and J are TRBV6-5 and TRBJ1-6, with 8 bases that match TRBD1. The CDR3 runs to 15 residues. V trimming: 0 bases; J trimming: 8 bases; junction bases outside the gene matches: 3. The germline gives CDR1 MNHEY, CDR2 SVGAGI. CDR3 sequence: CASSYSGQGDSPLHF. The CDR3 DNA reads TGTGCCAGCAGTTACTCCGGACAGGGCGATTCACCCCTCCACTTT.

This clone has just one count. This chain joins TRBV6-5 and TRBJ1-2; TRBD1 is a possible D gene (5 bases). Germline V CDR1 and CDR2: MNHEY, SVGAGI. V gave up 5 bases and J gave up 8 bases, with 12 bases separating them. There are 12 residues in the CDR3. CDR3 bases: TGTGCCAGCAGTCGGGGGAGCATAGGCTACACCTTC. Amino acid sequence: CASSRGSIGYTF.

This chain links TRBV7-2 with TRBJ1-6; perhaps TRBD1 as D (5 bases). V lost 1 base and J lost 7, with 5 bases in between. The CDR3 is 13 amino acids. Germline CDR1 reads SGHTA; CDR2 reads FQGNSA. The CDR3 bases are TGTGCCAGCAGCTTAGAGGGGAATTCACCCCTCCACTTT. Translating it yields CASSLEGNSPLHF.

This clone was seen only a few times. The V gene is TRBV5-6, the J gene TRBJ2-3; 8 bases match TRBD2. J gave up 5 bases and V 2 bases, and 4 bases lay outside the gene matches. The length of the CDR3 is 14 residues. CDR1 is SGHDT and CDR2 is YYEEEE in the germline V gene. The CDR3 region has the DNA TGTGCCAGCAGCTTCCGCCTAGCGGGAGATACGCAGTATTTT. It specifies CASSFRLAGDTQYF.

This sequence joins TRBV6-6 and TRBJ2-5, with D possibly TRBD2 on 5 matching bases. CDR3 length: 14 residues. Germline V CDR1 and CDR2: MNHNY, SVGAGI (reference sequence). V was trimmed by 2 bases and J by 5 bases, leaving 12 bases between them. CDR3 coding DNA: TGTGCCAGCAGTTACCGACTGACTATGGAGACCCAGTACTTC. Translation: CASSYRLTMETQYF.

CDR3 region: CASSYDGQDSGNTIYF. In nucleotides, the CDR3 is TGTGCCAGCAGTTACGATGGACAGGACTCTGGAAACACCATATATTTT. The chain links TRBV6-6 to TRBJ1-3; 7 positions agree with TRBD1. The CDR3 covers 16 residues. Trimming cost V 2 bases and J 0 bases; bases outside gene matches: 4. Germline V lookup: CDR1 MNHNY, CDR2 SVGAGI (reference sequence).

This chain connects TRBV5-1 to TRBJ2-7; D perhaps matches TRBD1 (5 bases). The germline CDR1 and CDR2 sequences are SGHRS and YFSETQ. The CDR3 runs to 15 residues. V gave up 0 bases and J gave up 4 bases, with 14 bases separating them. CDR3 in amino acids: CASSLGAQEPYEQYF. DNA of the CDR3: TGCGCCAGCAGCTTGGGGGCACAGGAGCCTTACGAGCAGTACTTC.

This chain uses TRBV9 with TRBJ2-5; D is ambiguous. CDR3 length: 15 amino acids. The germline CDR1 and CDR2 sequences are SGDLS and YYNGEE. The V end lost 4 bases, the J end lost 0 bases, and 13 bases lay between the germline ends. In nucleotides, the CDR3 is TGTGCCAGCAGCACACTTGGCGGATACCAAGAGACCCAGTACTTC. This sequence encodes CASSTLGGYQETQYF.

The gene calls are TRBV4-3 and TRBJ2-5; D remains ambiguous. The CDR3 contains 14 residues. The V end lost 1 base, the J end lost 5 bases, and 11 bases lay between the germline ends. Germline V CDR1 and CDR2: LGHNA, YSLEER. This CDR3 reads CASSQGGDGETQYF. CDR3 DNA sequence: TGCGCCAGCAGCCAAGGAGGCGACGGGGAGACCCAGTACTTC.

The chain recombines TRBV28 with TRBJ2-7; TRBD1 agrees at 7 bases. The CDR3 has 15 amino acids. V was pared by 6 bases and J by 0 bases, with 8 bases of the junction left unmatched. Germline V gene sequence: CDR1 MDHEN, CDR2 SYDVKM. CDR3 protein: CASRARTGVSYEQYF. For the CDR3, the DNA is TGTGCCAGCAGAGCCCGGACAGGTGTCTCCTACGAGCAGTACTTC.

The J gene is TRBJ1-1, the V gene TRBV27; D is uncertain. This CDR3 has 13 amino acids. V gave up 7 bases and J gave up 0 bases, with 9 bases separating them. The germline gives CDR1 MNHEY, CDR2 SMNVEV (reference sequence). The CDR3 here is CASTSVLNTEAFF. In DNA, the CDR3 is TGTGCCAGCACCTCCGTCTTGAACACTGAAGCTTTCTTT.

The chain carries TRBV6-5 and TRBJ1-4; D is possibly TRBD1 (5 bases). Trimming took off 9 bases at V and 0 bases at J, with 14 bases between the two ends. The CDR3 runs 15 residues. CDR1 MNHEY and CDR2 SVGAGI come from the germline V gene. CDR3 protein: CARQSGGTTNEKLFF. DNA for the CDR3: TGTGCCAGACAGAGTGGGGGGACAACTAATGAAAAACTGTTTTTT.

In DNA form, the CDR3 reads TGTGCCAGCAGCGGCGGGGGCGGTCAAGAGACCCAGTACTTC. Amino acid sequence: CASSGGGGQETQYF. The V call is TRBV2, the J call TRBJ2-5; TRBD2 is a possible D gene (7 bases). CDR3 size: 14 residues. Germline V CDR1 and CDR2: SNHLY, FYNNEI. The V gene lost 6 bases and the J gene lost 2 bases, with 13 bases spanning the gap.

The V gene is TRBV21-1, the J gene TRBJ2-4; the D call TRBD1 from the table was never checked on the DNA. TRBV21-1 is listed as a pseudogene. The CDR3 is made up of 15 amino acids. The CDR3 DNA follows: TGTGCCAGCAGCAAAGAGGGGGAAGGGAAAAACATTCAGTACTTC. This codes for CASSKEGEGKNIQYF.

The chain links TRBV4-2 to TRBJ2-3, with 9 bases aligning to TRBD2. The length of the CDR3 is 17 residues. Germline V gene data show CDR1 as LGHNA and CDR2 as YNFKEQ. J lost 1 base, V lost 3 bases, and 8 bases had no gene match. The CDR3 region is CASSHPTSGPRTDTQYF. DNA for the CDR3: TGTGCCAGCAGCCACCCGACTAGCGGCCCCCGCACAGATACGCAGTATTTT.

The rearrangement links TRBV5-6 to TRBJ2-2, with D perhaps matching TRBD2 (5 bases). Between the trimmed V and J ends, which lost 0 bases and 4 bases, there was a span of 13 bases. CDR3 size: 16 residues. CDR1 and CDR2 (germline): SGHDT, YYEEEE. The CDR3 region is CASSLASGMATGELFF. The CDR3 DNA reads TGTGCCAGCAGCTTGGCCTCGGGGATGGCCACCGGGGAGCTGTTTTTT. The whole variable domain, remainder taken from reference TRBV5-6 and TRBJ2-2, is DAGVTQSPTHLIKTRGQQVTLRCSPKSGHDTVSWYQQALGQGPQFIFQYYEEEERQRGNFPDRFSGHQFPNYSSELNVNALLLGDSALYLCASSLASGMATGELFFGEGSRLTVL.

The chain is built from TRBV9 and TRBJ2-5; perhaps TRBD1 as D (5 bases). Germline assignment: CDR1 SGDLS and CDR2 YYNGEE. This CDR3 contains 15 residues. The V end was cut by 3 bases, the J end by 1 base, with 13 bases between. The CDR3 DNA reads as TGTGCCAGCAGCGCCATCGGACATCCCCAAGAGACCCAGTACTTC. Its translation: CASSAIGHPQETQYF.

As concerns this clone: The junction differs from germline at one of its ends, possibly a read error. V and J are TRBV6-1 and TRBJ1-2; TRBD1 might be the D (5 bases). CDR3 size: 13 residues. The germline CDR1 and CDR2 sequences are MNHNS and SASEGT. DNA for the CDR3: TGTGCCATCAGTGGGACTCCGGGCTATGGCTACACCTTC. Protein: CAISGTPGYGYTF.